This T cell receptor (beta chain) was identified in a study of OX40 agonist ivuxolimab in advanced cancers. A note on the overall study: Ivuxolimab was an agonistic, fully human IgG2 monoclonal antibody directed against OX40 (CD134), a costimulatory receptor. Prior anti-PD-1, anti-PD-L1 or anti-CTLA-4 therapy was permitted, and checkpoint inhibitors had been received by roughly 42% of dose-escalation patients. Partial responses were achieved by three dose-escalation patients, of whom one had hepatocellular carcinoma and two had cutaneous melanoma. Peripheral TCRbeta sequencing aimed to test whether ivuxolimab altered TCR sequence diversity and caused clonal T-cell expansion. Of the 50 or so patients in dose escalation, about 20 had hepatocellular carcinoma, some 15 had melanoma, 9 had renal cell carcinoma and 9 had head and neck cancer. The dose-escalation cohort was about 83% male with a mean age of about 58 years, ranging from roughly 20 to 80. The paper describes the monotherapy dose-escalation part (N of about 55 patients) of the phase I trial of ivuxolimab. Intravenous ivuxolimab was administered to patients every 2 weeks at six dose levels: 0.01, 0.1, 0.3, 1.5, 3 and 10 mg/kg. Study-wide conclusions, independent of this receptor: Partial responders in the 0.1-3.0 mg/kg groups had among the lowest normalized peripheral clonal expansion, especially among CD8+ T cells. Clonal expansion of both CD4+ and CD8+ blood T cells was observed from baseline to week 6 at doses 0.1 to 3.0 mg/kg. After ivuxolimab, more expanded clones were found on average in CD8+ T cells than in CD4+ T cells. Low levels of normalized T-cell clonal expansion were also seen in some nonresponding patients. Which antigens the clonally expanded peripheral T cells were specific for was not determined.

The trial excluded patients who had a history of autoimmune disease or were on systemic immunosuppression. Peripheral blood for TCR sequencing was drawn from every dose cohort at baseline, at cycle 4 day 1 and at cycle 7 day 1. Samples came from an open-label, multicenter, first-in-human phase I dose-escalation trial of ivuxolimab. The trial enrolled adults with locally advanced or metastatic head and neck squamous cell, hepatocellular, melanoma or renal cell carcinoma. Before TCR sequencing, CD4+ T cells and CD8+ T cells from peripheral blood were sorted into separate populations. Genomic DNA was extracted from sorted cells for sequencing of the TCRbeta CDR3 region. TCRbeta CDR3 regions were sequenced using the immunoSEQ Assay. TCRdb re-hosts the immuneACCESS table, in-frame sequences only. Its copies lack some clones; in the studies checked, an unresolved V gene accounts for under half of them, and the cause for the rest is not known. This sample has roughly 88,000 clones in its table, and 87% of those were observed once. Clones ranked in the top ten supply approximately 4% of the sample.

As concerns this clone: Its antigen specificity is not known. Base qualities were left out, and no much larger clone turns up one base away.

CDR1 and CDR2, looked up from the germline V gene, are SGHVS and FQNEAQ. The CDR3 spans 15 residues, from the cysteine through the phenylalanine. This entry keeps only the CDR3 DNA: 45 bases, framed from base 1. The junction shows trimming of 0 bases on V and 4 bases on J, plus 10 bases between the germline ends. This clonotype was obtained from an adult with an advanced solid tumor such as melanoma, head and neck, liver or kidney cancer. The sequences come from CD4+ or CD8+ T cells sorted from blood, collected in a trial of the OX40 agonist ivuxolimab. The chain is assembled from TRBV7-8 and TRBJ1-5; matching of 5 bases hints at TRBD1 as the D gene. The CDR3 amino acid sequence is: CASSLAEAGNQPQHF. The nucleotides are TGTGCCAGCAGCTTAGCCGAGGCAGGGAATCAGCCCCAGCATTTT.